This T cell receptor beta chain is from a study of prognosis after radiotherapy for stage I lung cancer. This clonotype was detected many times. The antigen is undetermined. Study outcomes and limitations: Usage of the TRBV and TRBJ genes (in patients with versus without metastases) was reportedly different.

The genomic DNA TCR beta CDR3 region underwent two rounds of multiplex PCR. Amplification during the initial PCR round employed primers specific to each TRBV and TRBJ gene. MiXCR, run by TCRdb on the multiplex PCR reads, gives a single entry per CDR3 protein. Among more than 30,000 distinct CDR3 sequences listed, around 40% were seen once. CDR1 and CDR2 (germline): SGHVS, FQNEAQ. CDR3 length: 15 residues. Trimming took 1 base from V and 4 from J, leaving 13 bases between them. The clonotype comes from a donor over 45 with non-small cell lung cancer. The sequences come from PBMCs, collected before or after stereotactic body radiation therapy (not recorded which). The chain joins TRBV7-8 to TRBJ1-2; a weak D match, TRBD1 (6 bases). The CDR3 nucleotides read TGTGCCAGCAGCTTAGGGTGGGGGGCCTCCTATGGCTACACCTTC. Its protein is CASSLGWGASYGYTF.